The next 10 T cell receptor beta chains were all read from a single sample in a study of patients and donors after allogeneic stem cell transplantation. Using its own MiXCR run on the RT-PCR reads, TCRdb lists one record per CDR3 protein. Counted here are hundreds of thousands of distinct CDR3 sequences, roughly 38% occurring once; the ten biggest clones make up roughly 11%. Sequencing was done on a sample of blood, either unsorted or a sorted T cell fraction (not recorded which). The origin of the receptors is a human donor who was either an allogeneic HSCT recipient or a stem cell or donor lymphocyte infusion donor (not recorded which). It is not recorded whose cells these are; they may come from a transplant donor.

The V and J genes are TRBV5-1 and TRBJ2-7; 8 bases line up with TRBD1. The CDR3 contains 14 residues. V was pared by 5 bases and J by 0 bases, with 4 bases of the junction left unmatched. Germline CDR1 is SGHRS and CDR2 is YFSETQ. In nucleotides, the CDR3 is TGCGCCAGCAGTGGAGACAGGGGCTCCTACGAGCAGTACTTC. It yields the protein CASSGDRGSYEQYF.

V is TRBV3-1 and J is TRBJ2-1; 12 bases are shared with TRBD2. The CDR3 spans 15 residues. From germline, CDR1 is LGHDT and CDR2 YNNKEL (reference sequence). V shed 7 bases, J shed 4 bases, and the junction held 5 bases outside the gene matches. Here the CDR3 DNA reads TGTGCCAGCACCCCGACTAGCGGGGGATACAATGAGCAGTTCTTC. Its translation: CASTPTSGGYNEQFF.

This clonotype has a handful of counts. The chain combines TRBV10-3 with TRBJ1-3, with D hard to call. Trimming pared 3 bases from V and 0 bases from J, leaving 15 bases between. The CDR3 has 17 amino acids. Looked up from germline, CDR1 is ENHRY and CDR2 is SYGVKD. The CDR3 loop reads CAISDGRLPISGNTIYF. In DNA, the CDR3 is TGTGCCATCAGTGATGGCCGACTACCGATCTCTGGAAACACCATATATTTT.

The CDR3 region is CASSLRQGRHTGELFF. The CDR3 nucleotides read TGTGCCAGCAGCTTGCGACAGGGGAGACATACCGGGGAGCTGTTTTTT. The chain is built from TRBV6-5 and TRBJ2-2; TRBD1 matches 8 bases. The CDR3 spans 16 residues. Germline CDR1 reads MNHEY; CDR2 reads SVGAGI. J lost 5 bases, V lost 6 bases, and 11 bases had no gene match.

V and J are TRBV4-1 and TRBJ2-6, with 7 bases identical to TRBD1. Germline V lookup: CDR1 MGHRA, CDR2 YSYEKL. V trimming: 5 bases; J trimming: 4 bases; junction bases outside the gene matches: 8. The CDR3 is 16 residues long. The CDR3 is CASSALQGRGANVLTF. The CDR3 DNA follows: TGCGCCAGCAGCGCCCTACAGGGGCGGGGGGCCAACGTCCTGACTTTC.

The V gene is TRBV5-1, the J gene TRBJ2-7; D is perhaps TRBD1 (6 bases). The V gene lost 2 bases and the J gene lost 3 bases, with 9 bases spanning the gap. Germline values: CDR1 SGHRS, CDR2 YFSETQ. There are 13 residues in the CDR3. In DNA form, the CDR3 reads TGCGCCAGCAGCTTTTCAGGGGTCTACGAGCAGTACTTC. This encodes CASSFSGVYEQYF.

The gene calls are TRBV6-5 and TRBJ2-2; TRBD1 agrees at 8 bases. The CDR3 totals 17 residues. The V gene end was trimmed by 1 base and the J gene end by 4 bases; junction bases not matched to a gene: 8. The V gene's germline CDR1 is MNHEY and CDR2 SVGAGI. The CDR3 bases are TGTGCCAGCAGTTACTTCGCAGGGGGCGCGGGCACCGGGGAGCTGTTTTTT. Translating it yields CASSYFAGGAGTGELFF.

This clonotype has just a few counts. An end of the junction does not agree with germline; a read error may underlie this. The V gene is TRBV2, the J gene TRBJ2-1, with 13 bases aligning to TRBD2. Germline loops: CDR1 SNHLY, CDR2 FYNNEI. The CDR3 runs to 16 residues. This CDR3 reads CASRRTSGGLYIEQFF. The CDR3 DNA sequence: TGTGCCAGCAGGAGGACTAGCGGGGGCCTTTACATTGAGCAGTTCTTC.

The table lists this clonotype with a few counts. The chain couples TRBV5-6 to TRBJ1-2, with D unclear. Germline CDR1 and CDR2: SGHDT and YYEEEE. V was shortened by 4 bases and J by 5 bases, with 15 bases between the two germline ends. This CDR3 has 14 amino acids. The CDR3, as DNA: TGTGCCAGCAGCCTCATGTCATATCGGTATGGCTACACCTTC. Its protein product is CASSLMSYRYGYTF.

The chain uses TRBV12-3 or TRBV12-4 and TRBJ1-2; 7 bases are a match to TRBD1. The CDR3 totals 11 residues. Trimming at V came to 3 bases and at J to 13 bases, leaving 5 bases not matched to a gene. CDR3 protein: CASSLGTVCTF. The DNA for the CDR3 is TGTGCCAGCAGTTTGGGGACAGTTTGCACCTTC.